The sequence of this T cell receptor beta chain was determined in a study of cytomegalovirus exposure and HLA in healthy donors. Sequencing was performed with immunoSEQ multiplex PCR; in TCRdb, only in-frame clones are kept and a portion is missing. The sample yields fewer than 95,000 clones, 94% seen once. Unmatched junction bases numbered 5, after V lost 6 bases and J lost 6 bases. CDR1 is MNHEY and CDR2 is SVGAGI in the germline V gene. The CDR3 is made up of 14 amino acids. The origin of this receptor is a woman between 18 and 29 years old in good health and CMV-seronegative. What was sequenced was PBMCs. The chain is built from TRBV6-5 and TRBJ2-3, with 11 positions matching TRBD2. The CDR3 protein is CASRGSGGADTQYF. Here the CDR3 DNA reads TGTGCCAGCAGAGGTAGCGGGGGGGCGGATACGCAGTATTTT.